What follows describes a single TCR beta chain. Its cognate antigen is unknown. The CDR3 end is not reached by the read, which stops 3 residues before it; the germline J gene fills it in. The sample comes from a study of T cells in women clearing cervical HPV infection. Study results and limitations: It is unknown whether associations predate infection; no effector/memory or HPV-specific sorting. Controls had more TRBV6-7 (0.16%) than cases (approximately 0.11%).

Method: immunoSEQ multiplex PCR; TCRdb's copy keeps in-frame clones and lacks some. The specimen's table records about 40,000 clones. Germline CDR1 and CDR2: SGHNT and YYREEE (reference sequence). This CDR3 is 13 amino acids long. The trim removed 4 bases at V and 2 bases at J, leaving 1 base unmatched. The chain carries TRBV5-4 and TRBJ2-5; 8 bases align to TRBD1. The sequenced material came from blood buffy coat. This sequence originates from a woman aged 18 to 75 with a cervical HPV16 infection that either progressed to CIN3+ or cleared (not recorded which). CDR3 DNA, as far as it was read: TGTGCCAGCAGCAGGGACAGGCAAGAGACC. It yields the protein CASSRDRQET. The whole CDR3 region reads CASSRDRQETQYF.